The sequence of this T cell receptor (beta chain) was determined in a study of cytomegalovirus exposure and HLA in healthy donors. 13 Jbeta primers and 60 Vbeta primers were used for the PCR. Generated by immunoSEQ multiplex PCR, the TCRdb table keeps only in-frame clones and is missing some. The sample consists of roughly 150,000 clones, 60% to 80% of them appearing once. This CDR3 spans 13 amino acids. CDR1 SGDLS and CDR2 YYNGEE come from the germline V gene. With 5 bases removed from V and 10 bases from J, the gap between germline ends came to 16 bases. The V and J genes are TRBV9 and TRBJ1-5; D perhaps matches TRBD1 (6 bases). Sequencing was performed on PBMCs. The TCR was taken from a woman in her twenties or thirties in good health and CMV-seronegative. DNA for the CDR3: TGTGCCAGCAGTAGGACAGCGGAGGAACCCCAGCATTTT. Translation: CASSRTAEEPQHF. The full variable domain, in which reference TRBV9 and TRBJ1-5 provide the parts outside the CDR3, is DSGVTQTPKHLITATGQRVTLRCSPRSGDLSVYWYQQSLDQGLQFLIQYYNGEERAKGNILERFSAQQFPDLHSELNLSSLELGDSALYFCASSRTAEEPQHFGDGTRLSIL.